Listed here are 10 T cell receptor beta chains from one sample, sequenced in a study of T cell responses to AZD1222 COVID-19 vaccine. The assay was immunoSEQ multiplex PCR, and TCRdb's table has in-frame clones only and misses some. Of roughly 130,000 clones in the sample, approximately 88% were seen once. The sequencing here drew on peripheral blood, taken on day 0 of MenACWY control vaccination. All receptors come from an adult in good health.

The chain joins TRBV7-9 to TRBJ1-6, with no clear D. Germline V CDR1 and CDR2: SEHNR, FQNEAQ (reference sequence). V lost 0 bases, J lost 16 bases, and 13 bases lay in between. CDR3 length: 13 amino acids. CDR3 bases: TGTGCCAGCAGCTTAGCTCCGGACGGAATACTCCACTTT. Amino acids: CASSLAPDGILHF.

The J gene is TRBJ1-3, the V gene TRBV11-3; D is perhaps TRBD1 (6 bases). Germline CDR1 and CDR2: SGHNT and YENEEA. Trimming took 5 bases from V and 0 from J, leaving 11 bases between them. CDR3 size: 15 residues. CDR3 nucleotide sequence: TGTGCCAGCAGCGTCGGACAGAGCTCTGGAAACACCATATATTTT. Translation: CASSVGQSSGNTIYF. The entire variable domain, with the rest obtained from reference TRBV11-3 and TRBJ1-3, is as follows: EAGVVQSPRYKIIEKKQPVAFWCNPISGHNTLYWYLQNLGQGPELLIRYENEEAVDDSQLPKDRFSAERLKGVDSTLKIQPAELGDSAVYLCASSVGQSSGNTIYFGEGSWLTVV.

This clone was seen more than once but under ten times. V and J are TRBV12-5 and TRBJ1-1; D gene uncertain. CDR1 is LGHNT and CDR2 is FRNRAP in the germline V gene. The CDR3 runs to 11 residues. V lost 6 bases, J lost 7 bases, and 9 bases lay in between. CDR3 amino acids: CASGIGIEAFF. CDR3 in DNA: TGTGCTAGTGGGATCGGGATTGAAGCTTTCTTT.

This clone was recorded only once. The V call is TRBV10-2, the J call TRBJ2-7; a possible D gene is TRBD1 (5 bases). CDR3 length: 15 residues. Trimming cost V 7 bases and J 2 bases, with 18 bases left between them. Per the germline V gene, CDR1 is WSHSY and CDR2 is SAAADI. In nucleotides, the CDR3 is TGCGCCAGCACCCGAGAACAAGGGGCCCCCTACGAGCAGTACTTC. This codes for CASTREQGAPYEQYF.

The rearrangement links TRBV4-1 to TRBJ2-3; 11 bases agree with TRBD2. V lost 0 bases and J lost 4; bases outside the gene matches: 3. The CDR3 spans 16 residues. Germline CDR1 and CDR2: MGHRA and YSYEKL. The CDR3 bases are TGCGCCAGCAGCCAAGATAGCGGGAGGGGCCCAGATACGCAGTATTTT. Its protein product is CASSQDSGRGPDTQYF.

The chain links TRBV3-1 (or the pseudogene TRBV3-2) to TRBJ2-5; D may be TRBD2 (6 bases). The CDR3 sequence is 14 residues long. Germline V gene data show CDR1 as LGHDT and CDR2 as YNNKEL (reference sequence). V was shortened by 3 bases and J by 5 bases, with 13 bases between the two germline ends. CDR3 DNA sequence: TGTGCCAGCAGCCAGATCCGGGAGCGGGAGACCCAGTACTTC. Its translation: CASSQIRERETQYF.

The chain is built from TRBV27 and TRBJ1-1; 7 nucleotides match TRBD1. Germline V gives CDR1 MNHEY, CDR2 SMNVEV (reference sequence). This CDR3 is 14 amino acids long. V gave up 3 bases and J gave up 4 bases; unmatched junction bases: 5. CDR3 sequence reads: CASSFRQGGTEAFF. The CDR3 nucleotides are TGTGCCAGCAGTTTTCGACAGGGAGGCACTGAAGCTTTCTTT.

The chain joins TRBV28 to TRBJ2-7; a weak D match, TRBD1 (5 bases). Germline CDR1 and CDR2: MDHEN and SYDVKM. V lost 9 bases to trimming and J lost 1 base, with 13 bases between them. The CDR3 totals 13 residues. DNA for the CDR3: TGTGCCAGTAGGGGTTTCGGGTCCTACGAGCAGTACTTC. Translation: CASRGFGSYEQYF.

The genes are TRBV6-5 and TRBJ2-1; D ambiguous. The CDR3 has 14 amino acids. Germline V gene data show CDR1 as MNHEY and CDR2 as SVGAGI. V lost 4 bases and J lost 2, with 9 bases in between. CDR3 loop: CASSSGVPYNEQFF. The CDR3, as DNA: TGTGCCAGCAGTTCTGGGGTCCCCTACAATGAGCAGTTCTTC.

The gene calls are TRBV7-6 and TRBJ1-5, with 8 bases lining up with TRBD1. CDR3 length equals 16 residues. Germline V lookup: CDR1 SGHVS, CDR2 FNYEAQ. Germline trimming cut 3 bases from V and 2 bases from J; bases unmatched to any gene: 6. This CDR3 is CASSLSGGAGNQPQHF. The CDR3 region has the DNA TGTGCCAGCAGCTTGTCAGGGGGCGCGGGCAATCAGCCCCAGCATTTT.